Each of the 11 T cell receptor beta chains below was sequenced from the same sample in a study of response to subunit inactivated influenza vaccine. TCRdb redid the calling of the RT-PCR reads with MiXCR, one entry per CDR3 protein. Here the sample spans hundreds of thousands of distinct CDR3 sequences, around a sixth being singletons. This specimen was PBMCs from blood, taken roughly 12 days after vaccination. These receptors were obtained from a man in his forties or fifties who received an inactivated influenza vaccine.

J is TRBJ2-2 and V is TRBV24-1; D gene ambiguous. The germline V gene has CDR1 KGHDR and CDR2 SFDVKD. V was clipped by 6 bases and J by 1 base, with 11 bases between them. The CDR3 consists of 15 residues. The CDR3 coding sequence is TGTGCCACCAGTCACTGGAATCGGAACACCGGGGAGCTGTTTTTT. Its protein is CATSHWNRNTGELFF.

This chain connects TRBV3-1 to TRBJ1-2; D remains unclear. Germline CDR1 is LGHDT and CDR2 is YNNKEL (reference sequence). Trimming stripped 4 bases from V and 3 bases from J, with 12 bases between. CDR3 size: 14 residues. CDR3 loop: CASSPRDRHYGYTF. The CDR3 nucleotides read TGTGCCAGCAGCCCACGCGACCGACACTATGGCTACACCTTC.

In this sample, this clonotype turned up many times. The gene calls are TRBV11-2 and TRBJ2-7; 9 bases agree with TRBD1. Trimming took 0 bases from V and 7 from J; bases not matched to a gene: 4. The germline CDR1 and CDR2 sequences are SGHAT and FQNNGV. The CDR3 is 14 residues long. DNA of the CDR3: TGTGCCAGCAGCTTAGAAGGGACAGGGAGGGAGCAGTACTTC. Its translation: CASSLEGTGREQYF.

The gene calls are TRBV9 and TRBJ2-4; D ambiguous. There are 16 residues in the CDR3. V lost 0 bases and J lost 2, with 12 bases in between. Germline CDR1 SGDLS, CDR2 YYNGEE. CDR3: CASSVEGGPTKNIQYF. The DNA for the CDR3 is TGTGCCAGCAGCGTAGAAGGTGGACCTACCAAAAACATTCAGTACTTC.

The chain recombines TRBV6-5 with TRBJ2-7, with 8 bases fitting TRBD1. The CDR3 totals 15 residues. V lost 2 bases and J lost 6; bases outside the gene matches: 9. Per the germline V gene, CDR1 is MNHEY and CDR2 is SVGAGI. Written as DNA, the CDR3 is TGTGCCAGCAGTTACGACAGACAGGGGTGGATCGAGCAGTACTTC. This encodes CASSYDRQGWIEQYF.

In this sample, this clonotype turned up a few times. This chain links TRBV9 with TRBJ1-2; D is ambiguous. CDR1 and CDR2 from the germline V gene are SGDLS and YYNGEE. This CDR3 contains 13 residues. Trimming removed 1 base from V and 2 bases from J, with 6 bases in between. CDR3 in DNA: TGTGCCAGCAGCGTAAATGCCAACTATGGCTACACCTTC. Amino acid sequence: CASSVNANYGYTF.

The gene calls are TRBV29-1 and TRBJ1-2; D possibly corresponds to TRBD1 (5 bases). V was shortened by 4 bases and J by 3 bases, with 15 bases between the two germline ends. Looked up from germline, CDR1 is SQVTM and CDR2 is ANQGSEA. This CDR3 is 14 amino acids long. The chain's CDR3 is CSVGRDGGYYGYTF. CDR3 DNA: TGCAGCGTTGGGCGGGACGGAGGTTACTATGGCTACACCTTC.

This clonotype occurred a few times. The V and J genes are TRBV29-1 and TRBJ2-7; the match to TRBD1 covers 7 bases. Germline V gives CDR1 SQVTM, CDR2 ANQGSEA. The V gene end was trimmed by 0 bases and the J gene end by 4 bases; junction bases not matched to a gene: 9. The CDR3 is 15 residues long. The CDR3 coding sequence is TGCAGCGTTGAAGAGGGCGAGACAGGGTTTTACGAGCAGTACTTC. It specifies CSVEEGETGFYEQYF.

The table lists this clonotype with a few counts. The chain uses TRBV29-1 and TRBJ2-1, with TRBD1 matching over 7 bases. Per the germline V gene, CDR1 is SQVTM and CDR2 is ANQGSEA. J was trimmed by 9 bases and V by 6 bases; bases with no gene match: 5. The CDR3 has 11 amino acids. Written as DNA, the CDR3 is TGCAGCGTCGACAGGGCGAGTGAGCAGTTCTTC. Encoded protein: CSVDRASEQFF.

This clonotype was picked up a small number of times. The rearrangement links TRBV20-1 to TRBJ2-1, with D uncertain. The CDR3 is 13 amino acids. V was shortened by 5 bases and J by 8 bases, with 16 bases between the two germline ends. In germline, CDR1 is DFQATT, CDR2 SNEGSKA (reference sequence). Here the CDR3 reads CSARARASYEQFF. The CDR3 DNA reads as TGCAGTGCTCGGGCTAGGGCTTCCTATGAGCAGTTCTTC.

This clonotype was seen repeatedly, ten times or more. V is TRBV20-1 and J is TRBJ2-7; 9 nucleotides agree with TRBD2. CDR1 and CDR2 (germline): DFQATT, SNEGSKA (reference sequence). CDR3 length: 15 amino acids. The V and J ends lost 5 bases and 2 bases, in that order; junction bases with no gene match: 10. The CDR3 bases are TGCAGTGCTGGGGCCCAGCGGGAGGTGCCCTACGAGCAGTACTTC. This gives the protein CSAGAQREVPYEQYF.